This T cell receptor (beta chain) appears in the sequencing data of a study of breast tumors, draining lymph nodes, adjacent tissues. Study findings and constraints: Luminal-like breast cancer showed significantly greater tumor-nontumor repertoire similarity than basal-like breast cancer did.

TCRdb itself ran the multiplex PCR reads through MiXCR, one entry per CDR3 protein. This sample yields 270,000 or so distinct CDR3 sequences, of which 30% to 35% are seen a single time; about 1% belongs to the top ten. Samples came from axillary lymph nodes draining the breast cancer. Germline V gene lookup returns CDR1 MNHNY and CDR2 SVGAGI (reference sequence). CDR3 length equals 11 residues. Details on this clonotype: Its antigen is undetermined. At one boundary the junction diverges from the germline segment, which might be a read error.

The clonotype was recovered from a female donor with breast cancer. Some clones in this sample may be carry-over from other donors' samples. The chain combines TRBV6-6 with TRBJ2-3, with D hard to call. The specimen sequenced was axillary lymph node tissue. CDR3 bases: TGTGCCAGCAGTTATTCGGATACGCAGTGTTTT. Protein: CASSYSDTQCF.